Reported below is one T cell receptor (beta chain). This sample is drawn from a study of blood T cell repertoires in COVID-19. Study at large: T cells, B-cell-depleted T cells, or PBMCs provided the cDNA or gDNA that served as material.

From germline, CDR1 is SGHDN and CDR2 FVKESK. There are 16 residues in the CDR3. After removal of 4 bases from V and 4 bases from J, the junction contained 9 bases not matched to a gene. Original processing methods: How many nucleated cells were present was estimated from reference gene primer amplification. The table came from immunoSEQ multiplex PCR; TCRdb's copy has only in-frame clones and leaves some out. V and J calls and clone size follow that table, whereas D and trimming were derived from the DNA. This table holds 70,000 to 85,000 clones, nearly 90% found once. The specimen was peripheral blood. The TCR was taken from a man between 65 and 85 years old with active or convalescent COVID-19. V is TRBV14 and J is TRBJ2-2; 7 bases match TRBD2. The CDR3 is CASSPVRGWGTGELFF. The CDR3 DNA is TGTGCCAGCAGCCCCGTGCGGGGGTGGGGCACCGGGGAGCTGTTTTTT.